Included here is one TCR beta chain sequence, with context. The antigen remains unidentified. Repertoires were generated with immunoSEQ multiplex PCR, while TCRdb's copy carries only in-frame clones and drops some. The repertoire holds roughly 9,100 clones, with roughly four fifths as singletons. V was shortened by 1 base and J by 7 bases, with 18 bases between the two germline ends. This CDR3 is 16 amino acids long. Germline CDR1 SGHRS, CDR2 YFSETQ. The sample is drawn from a study of tumor-infiltrating lymphocytes in localized non-small cell lung cancer. Study background: Some samples were collected after neoadjuvant chemotherapy; smokers, never-smokers and several histologies were included.

Study-wide results and caveats: Technical variation could not be separated from intratumor heterogeneity here.

This TCR was sampled from a human donor with non-small cell lung cancer. Specimen: uninvolved lung tissue not adjacent to the tumor. The J gene is TRBJ2-1, the V gene TRBV5-1; D may be TRBD1 (6 bases). CDR3 loop: CASSLQGKGQGNEQFF. CDR3 coding DNA: TGCGCCAGCAGCTTGCAGGGGAAAGGTCAAGGGAATGAGCAGTTCTTC. The full variable domain, its missing parts supplied by reference TRBV5-1 and TRBJ2-1, is KAGVTQTPRYLIKTRGQQVTLSCSPISGHRSVSWYQQTPGQGLQFLFEYFSETQRNKGNFPGRFSGRQFSNSRSEMNVSTLELGDSALYLCASSLQGKGQGNEQFFGPGTRLTVL.